One sample yielded the 13 T cell receptor beta chains listed below, sequenced in a study of blood T cell repertoires in COVID-19. Generated by immunoSEQ multiplex PCR, the TCRdb table keeps only in-frame clones and is missing some. Among more than 300,000 clones listed, about 85% were seen once. The sequencing sample was made of PBMCs or T cells enriched from blood (not recorded which). The source is a woman in her twenties or thirties who had recovered from COVID-19.

The rearrangement links TRBV9 to TRBJ1-3; D ambiguous. CDR1 and CDR2 (germline): SGDLS, YYNGEE. V lost 0 bases, J lost 4 bases, and 17 bases lay in between. The CDR3 has 17 amino acids. The CDR3 DNA reads as TGTGCCAGCAGCGTAGAAACTGAGTCAAAACTAGGAAACACCATATATTTT. This translates into CASSVETESKLGNTIYF.

This chain links TRBV30 with TRBJ1-1; no definite D call. V dropped 1 base and J dropped 0 bases, with 9 bases sitting between them. The CDR3 spans 14 residues. In germline, CDR1 is GTSNPN, CDR2 SVGIG (reference sequence). Written as DNA, the CDR3 is TGTGCCTGGAGTGCGAGTTTTATGAACACTGAAGCTTTCTTT. This gives the protein CAWSASFMNTEAFF.

V gene TRBV13 combines with J gene TRBJ1-1; the D gene is possibly TRBD1 (5 bases). This CDR3 is built from 15 residues. Trimming took 5 bases from V and 2 from J, leaving 15 bases between them. The germline CDR1 and CDR2 sequences are PRHDT and FYEKMQ (reference sequence). In DNA, the CDR3 is TGTGCCAGCAGCCTGGCCGGGGGGGGAAACACTGAAGCTTTCTTT. Its translation is CASSLAGGGNTEAFF.

This rearrangement joins TRBV7-8 to TRBJ1-5; TRBD1 might be the D (6 bases). The germline V gene has CDR1 SGHVS and CDR2 FQNEAQ. V lost 6 bases and J lost 1, with 13 bases in between. The CDR3 spans 15 residues. The CDR3: CASSPEGTSNQPQHF. DNA of the CDR3: TGTGCCAGCAGTCCCGAGGGGACAAGCAATCAGCCCCAGCATTTT.

The chain joins TRBV6-2 or TRBV6-3 to TRBJ1-1, with 12 bases fitting TRBD1. V lost 5 bases, J lost 11 bases, and 6 bases stayed unmatched. This CDR3 region has 13 residues. Per germline, CDR1 MNHEY and CDR2 SVGEGT. The CDR3 DNA reads TGTGCCAGCAGTCACGGGACAGGGGGCGACGCTTTCTTT. Its protein product is CASSHGTGGDAFF.

The rearrangement links TRBV6-5 to TRBJ2-5; 7 bases fit TRBD2. The CDR3 spans 13 residues. Germline CDR1 reads MNHEY; CDR2 reads SVGAGI. The V gene end was trimmed by 4 bases and the J gene end by 1 base; junction bases not matched to a gene: 0. The DNA for the CDR3 is TGTGCCAGCAGTTGGACTAGCCAAGAGACCCAGTACTTC. It encodes CASSWTSQETQYF.

This clone has at least ten counts. CDR3 sequence: CASSLQQGGVGYEQYF. The CDR3 DNA reads TGTGCCAGCAGCCTCCAGCAGGGTGGGGTTGGCTACGAGCAGTACTTC. The rearrangement joins TRBV7-9 to TRBJ2-7, with D possibly matching TRBD1 (5 bases). CDR3 size: 16 residues. V was trimmed by 5 bases and J by 3 bases, leaving 20 bases between them. Germline V lookup: CDR1 SEHNR, CDR2 FQNEAQ (reference sequence). Full variable domain (rest looked up from reference TRBV7-9 and TRBJ2-7): DTGVSQNPRHKITKRGQNVTFRCDPISEHNRLYWYRQTLGQGPEFLTYFQNEAQLEKSRLLSDRFSAERPKGSFSTLEIQRTEQGDSAMYLCASSLQQGGVGYEQYFGPGTRLTVT.

The CDR3 protein is CASSILSGLGNQPQHF. The CDR3 bases are TGTGCCAGTAGTATATTATCGGGGTTGGGGAATCAGCCCCAGCATTTT. This chain joins TRBV19 and TRBJ1-5; D not certain. The V end was cut by 2 bases, the J end by 4 bases, with 15 bases between. The CDR3 loop spans 16 amino acids. Germline V CDR1 and CDR2: LNHDA, SQIVND (reference sequence).

This clone was detected ten times or more. The CDR3 protein is CASSLGSWTGEYEQYF. CDR3 in DNA: TGTGCCAGCAGCTTAGGAAGCTGGACAGGGGAATACGAGCAGTACTTC. V gene TRBV7-8 combines with J gene TRBJ2-7; 9 positions match TRBD1. Unmatched junction bases numbered 8, after V lost 1 base and J lost 4 bases. CDR1 SGHVS and CDR2 FQNEAQ come from the germline V gene. The CDR3 spans 16 residues.

The gene calls are TRBV7-9 and TRBJ2-2; TRBD1 matches at 10 bases. The CDR3 covers 14 residues. Per germline, CDR1 SEHNR and CDR2 FQNEAQ (reference sequence). Trimming removed 7 bases from V and 7 bases from J; junction bases left unmatched: 6. This CDR3 is CASKPGQGHGELFF. Written as DNA, the CDR3 is TGTGCCAGCAAACCGGGACAGGGGCACGGGGAGCTGTTTTTT. The full variable domain, in which reference TRBV7-9 and TRBJ2-2 provide the parts outside the CDR3, is DTGVSQNPRHKITKRGQNVTFRCDPISEHNRLYWYRQTLGQGPEFLTYFQNEAQLEKSRLLSDRFSAERPKGSFSTLEIQRTEQGDSAMYLCASKPGQGHGELFFGEGSRLTVL.

The CDR3 loop reads CATSDPGTGVRAQPQHF. CDR3 sequence (DNA): TGTGCCACCAGTGATCCAGGGACAGGGGTCCGGGCTCAGCCCCAGCATTTT. The chain employs TRBV24-1 and TRBJ1-5, with TRBD1 identical over 10 bases. The CDR3 length is 17 residues. V was pared by 3 bases and J by 6 bases, with 10 bases of the junction left unmatched. Germline V lookup: CDR1 KGHDR, CDR2 SFDVKD.

This clone was picked up one time. The chain uses TRBV10-1 and TRBJ1-2; D uncertain. V dropped 3 bases and J dropped 5 bases, with 10 bases sitting between them. The CDR3 is 13 residues long. Per the germline V gene, CDR1 is WNHNN and CDR2 is SYGVQD (reference sequence). This chain's CDR3 is CASSDRVNYGYTF. The DNA for the CDR3 is TGCGCCAGCAGTGATCGAGTCAATTATGGCTACACCTTC.

This chain joins TRBV5-5 and TRBJ2-2, with a possible D match to TRBD1 (6 bases). CDR3 length: 12 residues. The germline gives CDR1 SGHKS, CDR2 YYEKEE (reference sequence). V lost 3 bases and J lost 7, with 7 bases in between. CDR3 bases: TGTGCCAGCAGCTACAGGGTCGGGGAGCTGTTTTTT. It codes for CASSYRVGELFF.